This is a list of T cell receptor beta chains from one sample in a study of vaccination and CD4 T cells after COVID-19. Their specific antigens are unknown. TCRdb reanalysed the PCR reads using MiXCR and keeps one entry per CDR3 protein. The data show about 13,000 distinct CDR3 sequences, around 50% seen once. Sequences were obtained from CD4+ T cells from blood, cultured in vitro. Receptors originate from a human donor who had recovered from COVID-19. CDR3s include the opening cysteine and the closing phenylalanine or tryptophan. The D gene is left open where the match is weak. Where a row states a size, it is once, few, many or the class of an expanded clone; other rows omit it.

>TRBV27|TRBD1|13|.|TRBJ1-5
CASKRDSNQPQHF
TGTGCCAGCAAGCGGGACAGTAATCAGCCCCAGCATTTT
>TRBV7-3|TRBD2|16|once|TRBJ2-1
CASSPTGTRVYNEQFF
TGTGCCAGCAGCCCTACCGGGACTAGAGTCTACAATGAGCAGTTCTTC
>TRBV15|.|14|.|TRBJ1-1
CATSRGLTGTEAFF
TGTGCCACCAGCAGAGGGCTGACGGGGACTGAAGCTTTCTTT
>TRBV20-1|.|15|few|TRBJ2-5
CSAAKGSTGVETQYF
TGCAGTGCTGCCAAGGGATCCACCGGGGTGGAGACCCAGTACTTC
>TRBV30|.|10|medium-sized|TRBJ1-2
CACGSYGYTF
TGTGCCTGTGGGAGCTATGGCTACACCTTC
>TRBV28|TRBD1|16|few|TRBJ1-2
CASSRRGRLVPHGYTF
TGTGCCAGCAGCCGCAGGGGGCGCTTGGTTCCGCACGGCTACACCTTC
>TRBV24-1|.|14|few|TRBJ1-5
CATRRARGNQPQHF
TGTGCCACCCGGAGGGCGCGGGGCAATCAGCCCCAGCATTTT
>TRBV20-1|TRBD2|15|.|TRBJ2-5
CSASPSGRAEETQYF
TGCAGTGCTAGTCCCAGCGGGAGGGCCGAAGAGACCCAGTACTTC
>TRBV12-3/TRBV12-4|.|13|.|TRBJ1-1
CASSQREDTEAFF
TGTGCCAGCAGTCAACGGGAGGACACTGAAGCTTTCTTT
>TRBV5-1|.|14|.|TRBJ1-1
CASSLRGFLTEAFF
TGCGCCAGCAGCTTGCGGGGATTTCTGACTGAAGCTTTCTTT
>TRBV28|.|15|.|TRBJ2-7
CASSSPGDSPYEQYF
TGTGCCAGCAGTTCCCCGGGGGACAGTCCCTACGAGCAGTACTTC
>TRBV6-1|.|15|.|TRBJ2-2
CASSGSGIGTGELFF
TGTGCCAGCAGTGGTTCAGGAATAGGGACCGGGGAGCTGTTTTTT
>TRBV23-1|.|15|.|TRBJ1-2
CASSQSGGFNYGYTF
TGCGCCAGCAGTCAATCCGGGGGCTTTAACTATGGCTACACCTTC
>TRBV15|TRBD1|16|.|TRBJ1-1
CATSRAPRTGNTEAFF
TGTGCCACCAGCAGAGCGCCTCGGACAGGGAACACTGAAGCTTTCTTT
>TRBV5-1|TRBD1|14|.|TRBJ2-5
CASSLSDRGETQYF
TGCGCCAGCAGCTTAAGTGACAGGGGCGAGACCCAGTACTTC
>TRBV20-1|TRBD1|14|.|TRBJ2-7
CSATRDSNSYEQYF
TGCAGTGCTACCCGGGACAGTAACTCCTACGAGCAGTACTTC
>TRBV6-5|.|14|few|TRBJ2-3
CASSYLRSADTQYF
TGTGCCAGCAGTTACTTACGCTCGGCAGATACGCAGTATTTT
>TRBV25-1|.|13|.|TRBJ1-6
CASSEDGNSPLHF
TGTGCCAGCAGCGAGGACGGAAATTCACCCCTCCACTTT
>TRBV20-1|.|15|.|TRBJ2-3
CSASGSGWGTDTQYF
TGCAGTGCGAGTGGTAGCGGTTGGGGCACAGATACGCAGTATTTT
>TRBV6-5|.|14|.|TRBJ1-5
CASSYRELRQPQHF
TGTGCCAGCAGTTACAGGGAGCTCCGTCAGCCCCAGCATTTT
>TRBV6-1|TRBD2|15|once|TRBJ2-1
CASTGRTSGKNEQFF
TGTGCCAGCACCGGGCGGACTAGCGGGAAGAATGAGCAGTTCTTC
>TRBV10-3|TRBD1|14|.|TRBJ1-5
CAISSTGGNQPQHF
TGTGCCATCAGTTCTACAGGGGGGAATCAGCCCCAGCATTTT
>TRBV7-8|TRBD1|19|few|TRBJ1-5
CASSTRQGVGVGRNQPQHF
TGTGCCAGCAGCACCCGACAGGGAGTAGGGGTGGGTCGCAATCAGCCCCAGCATTTT
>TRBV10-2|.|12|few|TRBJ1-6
CASRADGSPLHF
TGCGCCAGCAGGGCGGACGGTTCACCCCTCCACTTT
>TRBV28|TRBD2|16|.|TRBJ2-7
CASSFDRLRGRYEQYF
TGTGCCAGCAGTTTCGATCGACTACGCGGGAGGTACGAGCAGTACTTC
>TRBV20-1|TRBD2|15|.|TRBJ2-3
CSASQLAGVTDTQYF
TGCAGTGCTAGCCAACTAGCGGGGGTCACAGATACGCAGTATTTT
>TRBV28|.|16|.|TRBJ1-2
CASSSSGTGAMYGYTF
TGTGCCAGCAGTTCATCCGGGACGGGGGCGATGTATGGCTACACCTTC
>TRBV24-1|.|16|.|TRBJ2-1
CATSDVTGTDNNEQFF
TGTGCCACCAGTGATGTCACCGGGACGGATAACAATGAGCAGTTCTTC
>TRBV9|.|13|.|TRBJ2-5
CASSVESQETQYF
TGTGCCAGCAGCGTAGAAAGCCAAGAGACCCAGTACTTC
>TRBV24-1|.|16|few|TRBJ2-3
CATSDPRRGMAGTQYF
TGTGCCACCAGTGATCCCCGGCGGGGTATGGCGGGTACGCAGTATTTT
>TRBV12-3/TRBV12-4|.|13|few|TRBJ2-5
CASSHRDTETQYF
TGTGCCAGCAGTCACAGGGATACGGAGACCCAGTACTTC
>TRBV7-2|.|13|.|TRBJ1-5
CASSLGENQPQHF
TGTGCCAGCAGCTTAGGAGAGAATCAGCCCCAGCATTTT
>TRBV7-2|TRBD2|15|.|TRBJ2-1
CASSQSSGRGYEQFF
TGTGCCAGCAGCCAATCTAGCGGGAGGGGCTATGAGCAGTTCTTC
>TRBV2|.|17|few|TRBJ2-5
CASSERWGRGRQETQYF
TGTGCCAGCAGTGAACGGTGGGGTCGGGGGCGGCAAGAGACCCAGTACTTC
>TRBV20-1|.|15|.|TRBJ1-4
CSAPNSRGGGEKLFF
TGCAGTGCCCCGAACTCACGGGGGGGCGGGGAAAAACTGTTTTTT
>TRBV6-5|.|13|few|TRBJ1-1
CASSYAGRGGAFF
TGTGCCAGCAGTTACGCAGGGCGAGGTGGTGCTTTCTTT
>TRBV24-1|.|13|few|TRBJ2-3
CATRDPSTDTQYF
TGTGCCACCCGGGACCCAAGCACAGATACGCAGTATTTT
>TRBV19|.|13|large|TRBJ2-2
CASAWRTSGELFF
TGTGCCAGTGCTTGGCGGACAAGCGGGGAGCTGTTTTTT
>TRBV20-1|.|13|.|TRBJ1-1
CSAREGGASEAFF
TGCAGTGCTAGAGAGGGGGGGGCGAGTGAAGCTTTCTTT
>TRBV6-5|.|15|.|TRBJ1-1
CASRYYMGGATEAFF
TGTGCCAGCAGATACTACATGGGGGGTGCGACTGAAGCTTTCTTT
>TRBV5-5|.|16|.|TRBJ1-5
CASSLGRGVTNQPQHF
TGTGCCAGCAGCTTGGGTCGTGGGGTTACCAATCAGCCCCAGCATTTT
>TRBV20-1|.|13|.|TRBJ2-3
CSATGDSTDTQYF
TGCAGTGCTACCGGGGACAGCACAGATACGCAGTATTTT
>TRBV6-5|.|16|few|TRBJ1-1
CASSYRSGTVNTEAFF
TGTGCCAGCAGTTACCGTTCGGGAACAGTGAACACTGAAGCTTTCTTT
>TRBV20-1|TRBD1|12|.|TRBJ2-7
CSAADRAYEQYF
TGCAGTGCAGCGGACAGGGCTTACGAGCAGTACTTC
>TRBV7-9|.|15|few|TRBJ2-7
CASSLGDFPDYEQYF
TGTGCCAGCAGCTTAGGGGACTTCCCCGACTACGAGCAGTACTTC
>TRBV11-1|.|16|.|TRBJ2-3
CASSFGADTHTDTQYF
TGTGCCAGCAGCTTCGGGGCAGACACACACACAGATACGCAGTATTTT
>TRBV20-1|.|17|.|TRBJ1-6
CSARVGIVGSYNSPLHF
TGCAGTGCTAGAGTGGGTATTGTGGGCTCCTATAATTCACCCCTCCACTTT
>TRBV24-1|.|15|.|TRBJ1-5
CATSDPTEPNQPQHF
TGTGCCACCAGTGACCCGACAGAACCCAATCAGCCCCAGCATTTT
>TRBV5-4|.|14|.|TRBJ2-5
CASSRDQGRETQYF
TGTGCCAGCAGCAGAGACCAGGGTCGAGAGACCCAGTACTTC
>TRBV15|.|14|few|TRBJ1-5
CATRSEGGVQPQHF
TGTGCCACCAGATCCGAAGGGGGAGTTCAGCCCCAGCATTTT
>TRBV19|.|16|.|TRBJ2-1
CASKAPGLGTYNEQFF
TGTGCCAGTAAGGCACCGGGACTGGGCACCTACAATGAGCAGTTCTTC
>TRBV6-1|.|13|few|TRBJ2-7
CASRAGEAHEQYF
TGTGCCAGCCGGGCCGGGGAGGCTCACGAGCAGTACTTC
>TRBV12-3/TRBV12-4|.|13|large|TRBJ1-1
CASSFLQGGRAFF
TGTGCCAGCAGCTTCCTACAAGGAGGGAGGGCTTTCTTT
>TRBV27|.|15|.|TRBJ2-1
CASRPGTVSYNEQFF
TGTGCCAGCAGGCCGGGGACGGTCTCCTACAATGAGCAGTTCTTC